This T cell receptor (beta chain) originates from a study of blood T cell repertoires in COVID-19 (dated by TCRdb to about 2020). With respect to the entire study: The collaborator samples originated in the United States, Italy and Spain and spanned the acute and convalescent phases of COVID-19. A de-identified subject ID, COVID-19 status, age in years and sex were almost always included in the sample metadata. The prospective study material was composed of cDNA or gDNA derived from T cells, B-cell-depleted T cells, or PBMCs. The repertoires were made available in a free public database intended to serve as a resource for research on the immune response to SARS-CoV-2. Subjects who had been exposed to COVID-19, were actively infected with it, or had recovered from it provided the deeply sampled blood TCRbeta repertoires that made up the dataset. Samples came from the ongoing ImmuneRACE study (first 160 participants) plus 1,254 subjects from 6 global collaborators. Where available, HLA class I and class II types were taken from metadata supplied by the sample provider and were not determined by assay-based typing. The paper's findings and limits, for the study overall: Clinical and demographic metadata were provided uncurated, with the amount varying by source and participant.

Sequences LNHDA (CDR1) and SQIVND (CDR2) are obtained from the germline V gene (reference sequence). The CDR3 numbers 17 residues from cysteine through phenylalanine. The read is trimmed to its CDR3 DNA, 51 bases read in frame from base 1. The germline V and J ends show losses of 6 bases and 6 bases respectively, and no gene match explains 14 bases of the junction. Each collaborating institution followed its own protocols to collect whole blood in K2EDTA tubes. Collaborator samples were shipped for TCRbeta analysis as frozen whole blood, isolated PBMCs, or DNA extracted from either sample type. TCRbeta CDR3 regions were amplified from genomic DNA by means of the immunoSEQ Assay, a bias-controlled multiplex PCR. As for how the authors treated the data: The number of nucleated cells in each sample was estimated by amplification of reference gene primers within the assay. To quantify the absolute abundance of each unique TCRbeta CDR3 rearrangement, sequence reads were collapsed and filtered. For each sample, productive Simpson clonality was calculated by taking the square root of Simpson's diversity index across productive rearrangements. Entries here come from immuneACCESS through TCRdb and include only in-frame sequences with V and J called. Some clones fail to appear in such tables; in the studies checked, an unresolved V gene covers under half of the shortfall, and the cause of the remainder is unknown. The DNA was the basis for D and trimming; V, J and clone size are from that table. The sample table records about 87,000 clones; more than 70% of these occur just once. Jointly, the top ten make up 7% to 8% of the sample.

A note on this clone: Which antigen it targets is not known. No per-base quality is available; no much larger clone lies one base away.

This clonotype was sampled from a human donor with acute or convalescent COVID-19. The donor label of this sample is uncertain. The chain joins TRBV19 to TRBJ1-6, and TRBD1 aligns with 7 junction nucleotides. Sequencing was carried out using peripheral blood. The CDR3 has the sequence CASSPREPGQTNSPLHF. The base sequence is TGTGCCAGTAGCCCGAGAGAACCGGGACAGACTAATTCACCCCTCCACTTT. When the CDR3 is completed using the reference TRBV19 and TRBJ1-6 genes on either side, the full variable domain is DGGITQSPKYLFRKEGQNVTLSCEQNLNHDAMYWYRQDPGQGLRLIYYSQIVNDFQKGDIAEGYSVSREKKESFPLTVTSAQKNPTAFYLCASSPREPGQTNSPLHFGNGTRLTVT.